Below are 12 T cell receptor beta chains sequenced from a single sample in a study of post-analysis software for immune sequencing data. Study results and limitations: Four to six TRBV segments (TRBV5-6, TRBV5-1 and TRBV20-1 among them) occurred more frequently in patients than in controls.

Their target antigens are unknown. The authors incorporated unique molecular identifiers into the TCR beta cDNA libraries. Each CDR3 protein gets one entry after TCRdb re-called the PCR reads with MiXCR. The sample lists 750,000 to 900,000 distinct CDR3 sequences, around 42% occurring once. The specimen was blood. These receptors were collected from a girl aged 10-17 years with multiple sclerosis.

This clonotype was picked up a small number of times. The chain has TRBV6-2 or TRBV6-3 and TRBJ2-7; 7 positions agree with TRBD1. The CDR3 sequence is 15 residues long. V lost 0 bases and J lost 3; bases outside the gene matches: 5. Germline CDR1 and CDR2: MNHEY and SVGEGT. The CDR3 here is CASSYSRGKLYEQYF. The CDR3 coding sequence is TGTGCCAGCAGTTACTCCAGGGGGAAGCTCTACGAGCAGTACTTC.

This clonotype was observed a few times. Germline and junction disagree at one end, which may indicate a read error. The gene calls are TRBV7-7 and TRBJ2-1; 10 nucleotides match TRBD1. Germline loops: CDR1 SSHAT, CDR2 FNYEAQ (reference sequence). This CDR3 is 17 amino acids long. The CDR3 DNA reads TGTGCTAGCAGCCCCGCCGCCGGGACAGGGGATATAGAGACCCAGTTCTTC. This sequence encodes CASSPAAGTGDIETQFF.

CDR3 nucleotide sequence: TGTGCCACCAGTGACCCCCGGAATACGCAGTATTTT. This gives the protein CATSDPRNTQYF. The chain carries TRBV24-1 and TRBJ2-3, with D hard to call. Trimming left V 4 bases short and J 7 bases short, with 8 bases between. The germline V gene has CDR1 KGHDR and CDR2 SFDVKD. CDR3 length equals 12 residues.

This chain uses TRBV7-9 with TRBJ2-5; D might be TRBD2 (5 bases). This CDR3 is 13 amino acids long. Germline-derived CDR1 and CDR2 are SEHNR and FQNEAQ (reference sequence). Between the trimmed V and J ends, which lost 5 bases and 11 bases, there was a span of 18 bases. For the CDR3, the DNA is TGTGCCAGCAGCCCTCGGGCCGTATCGGGGCAGTACTTC. It yields the protein CASSPRAVSGQYF. Based on the CDR3 plus reference TRBV7-9 and TRBJ2-5, the full variable domain is DTGVSQNPRHKITKRGQNVTFRCDPISEHNRLYWYRQTLGQGPEFLTYFQNEAQLEKSRLLSDRFSAERPKGSFSTLEIQRTEQGDSAMYLCASSPRAVSGQYFGPGTRLLVL.

The V call is TRBV13, the J call TRBJ2-6; a weak D match, TRBD2 (5 bases). Trimming left V 5 bases short and J 9 bases short, with 17 bases between. The CDR3 sequence is 15 residues long. Per the germline V gene, CDR1 is PRHDT and CDR2 is FYEKMQ (reference sequence). CDR3 sequence reads: CASSVLPCGGNVLTF. In DNA, the CDR3 is TGTGCCAGCAGCGTCCTACCCTGTGGAGGCAACGTCCTGACTTTC.

The chain links TRBV3-1 to TRBJ2-1; 9 nucleotides line up with TRBD2. The junction had 11 bases not matched to a gene; V was cut back by 4 bases and J by 1 base. The germline CDR1 and CDR2 sequences are LGHDT and YNNKEL (reference sequence). The CDR3 runs 18 residues. CDR3 sequence reads: CASSRGLAAQSSYNEQFF. CDR3 coding DNA: TGTGCCAGCAGCCGGGGACTAGCAGCCCAATCATCCTACAATGAGCAGTTCTTC.

This chain connects TRBV24-1 to TRBJ2-1; D is unresolved. Trimming removed 4 bases at V and 1 base at J, with 10 bases between. This CDR3 is built from 15 residues. Germline lookup yields CDR1 KGHDR and CDR2 SFDVKD. CDR3: CATSDHQTSYNEQFF. The CDR3 region has the DNA TGTGCCACCAGTGACCACCAAACTTCCTACAATGAGCAGTTCTTC.

CDR3 sequence: CASSGDRGTETQYF. The DNA for the CDR3 is TGTGCCAGCAGTGGGGACAGGGGGACGGAGACCCAGTACTTC. The V and J genes are TRBV2 and TRBJ2-7; 11 nucleotides line up with TRBD1. Matching the DNA end better, TRBJ2-5 makes the J call doubtful. The CDR3 contains 14 residues. Looked up from germline, CDR1 is SNHLY and CDR2 is FYNNEI.

This clonotype was seen only a few times. The chain employs TRBV6-1 and TRBJ2-2; the match to TRBD2 covers 13 bases. Trimming took 5 bases from V and 7 from J; bases not matched to a gene: 10. The CDR3 runs 17 residues. Germline V gene data show CDR1 as MNHNS and CDR2 as SASEGT. CDR3 coding DNA: TGTGCCAGCAGTCCTGGGACTAGCGGGATATTGATCGGGGAGCTGTTTTTT. This gives the protein CASSPGTSGILIGELFF.

The rearrangement joins TRBV6-1 to TRBJ2-3; D is possibly TRBD2 (5 bases). Per the germline V gene, CDR1 is MNHNS and CDR2 is SASEGT. This CDR3 comprises 18 residues. V gave up 0 bases and J gave up 0 bases, with 16 bases separating them. This CDR3 is CASSEAAGVGSSTDTQYF. In DNA, the CDR3 is TGTGCCAGCAGTGAAGCGGCCGGGGTGGGCTCTAGCACAGATACGCAGTATTTT.

The CDR3 loop reads CASTGPGERNEQFF. The CDR3 bases are TGTGCCAGCACCGGGCCCGGGGAGCGCAATGAGCAGTTCTTC. V is TRBV21-1 and J is TRBJ2-1; TRBD1, the D gene given by the table, was not confirmed from the DNA. TRBV21-1 is a pseudogene segment. The CDR3 has 14 residues.

The chain combines TRBV7-2 with TRBJ1-1, with a weak D call TRBD1 (5 bases). V lost 6 bases, J lost 0 bases, and 8 bases lay in between. The CDR3 spans 13 residues. CDR1 is SGHTA and CDR2 is FQGNSA in the germline V gene. Written as DNA, the CDR3 is TGTGCCAGCAGACAGGATTTGAACACTGAAGCTTTCTTT. Translated: CASRQDLNTEAFF.